This is a list of T cell receptor beta chains from one sample in a study of T-cell reconstitution after alpha-beta-depleted transplantation in children. One entry per CDR3 protein, called by TCRdb with MiXCR from the PCR reads. Among about 500,000 distinct CDR3 sequences listed, over 10% were seen once. The input for sequencing was PBMCs, mostly from graft donor cells, taken 180 days after TCRalphabeta/CD19-depleted stem cell transplant. The receptors were gathered from a female patient aged 2 to 10 who had a stem cell transplant for aplastic anemia, so the T cells may come from the graft donor. Both conserved end residues are part of each CDR3.

j_call v_call cdr3_aa
TRBJ1-5 TRBV28 CASSLLGGSNQPQHF
TRBJ2-1 TRBV4-3 CASSQGWNNEQFF
TRBJ2-1 TRBV5-1 CASSLTGPHNEQFF
TRBJ2-5 TRBV29-1 CSVGGASGRETQYF
TRBJ2-2 TRBV25-1 CASSEWDGRDTGELFF
TRBJ1-5 TRBV4-3 CASSQDWAGGLGEPQHF
TRBJ1-3 TRBV7-2 CASSQSPHSHRGNTIYF
TRBJ2-5 TRBV7-2 CASTTRGLRETQYF
TRBJ2-1 TRBV5-1 CASSLGPTYNEQFF
TRBJ1-4 TRBV5-1 CASRLNEKLFF
TRBJ1-1 TRBV20-1 CSARGVTEAFF
TRBJ1-2 TRBV20-1 CSARRGGYYGYTF
TRBJ2-7 TRBV19 CASSKALAGGSSYEQYF
TRBJ2-1 TRBV18 CASSPPGRPRHEQFF
TRBJ2-5 TRBV5-1 CASSLRSSGGEETQYF
TRBJ2-7 TRBV27 CASSLEAGPYEQYF
TRBJ2-2 TRBV29-1 CSVEGPSGPGELFF
TRBJ1-2 TRBV29-1 CSGRGVDRDLNYGYTF
TRBJ2-3 TRBV21-1 CASSKARASGRFDTQYF
TRBJ2-1 TRBV10-3 CAISETTSGSRENEQFF
TRBJ2-6 TRBV9 CASSATSGRAGANGLTF
TRBJ1-2 TRBV29-1 CSAAGLPDGYTF